The next 19 T cell receptor beta chains were all read from a single sample in a study of blood T cell repertoires in COVID-19. Assay: immunoSEQ multiplex PCR; the TCRdb copy retains only in-frame clones and omits some. The table has approximately 77,000 clones, more than 70% seen once. Sequenced input: peripheral blood. The source is a man aged 65-85 years with active or convalescent COVID-19.

V is TRBV6-5 and J is TRBJ2-7, with no clear D. CDR1 and CDR2 from the germline V gene are MNHEY and SVGAGI. V was pared by 0 bases and J by 5 bases, with 11 bases between. The CDR3 runs 14 residues. The CDR3, as DNA: TGTGCCAGCAGTTACTCGAGTGGCCGGGACGAGCAGTACTTC. Translated, it gives CASSYSSGRDEQYF.

This clone was seen a few times. The rearrangement uses TRBV18 and TRBJ1-6; 7 nucleotides align to TRBD1. The CDR3 runs to 16 residues. The V gene's germline CDR1 is KGHSH and CDR2 LQKENI. The trim removed 0 bases at V and 7 bases at J, leaving 6 bases unmatched. The CDR3 coding sequence is TGTGCCAGCTCACCACCACAGACAGGGACAAATTCACCCCTCCACTTT. It specifies CASSPPQTGTNSPLHF.

This chain uses TRBV5-5 with TRBJ2-1; 8 positions agree with TRBD2. From germline, CDR1 is SGHKS and CDR2 YYEKEE (reference sequence). The CDR3 is made up of 15 amino acids. The J segment lost 4 bases and the V segment lost 0 bases, leaving 3 bases of the junction unmatched. This CDR3 reads CASSLARGGYNEQFF. Written as DNA, the CDR3 is TGTGCCAGCAGCTTGGCCCGCGGGGGGTACAATGAGCAGTTCTTC. Full variable domain (missing parts from reference TRBV5-5 and TRBJ2-1): DAGVTQSPTHLIKTRGQQVTLRCSPISGHKSVSWYQQVLGQGPQFIFQYYEKEERGRGNFPDRFSARQFPNYSSELNVNALLLGDSALYLCASSLARGGYNEQFFGPGTRLTVL.

V gene TRBV7-3 combines with J gene TRBJ2-5; D is possibly TRBD2 (6 bases). The germline V and J ends were trimmed by 3 bases and 4 bases, with 18 bases remaining between them. Germline values: CDR1 SGHTA, CDR2 FQGTGA. CDR3 length: 16 amino acids. CDR3 nucleotides: TGTGCCAGCAGCTTTTATCAAGCGGGTGAGGGAGAGACCCAGTACTTC. Amino acid sequence: CASSFYQAGEGETQYF.

The V call is TRBV27, the J call TRBJ2-7; the match to TRBD1 covers 12 bases. Per germline, CDR1 MNHEY and CDR2 SMNVEV (reference sequence). Germline trimming cut 4 bases from V and 2 bases from J; bases unmatched to any gene: 18. This CDR3 is built from 20 residues. This CDR3 reads CASSWAEGGQGATGTYEQYF. CDR3 sequence (DNA): TGTGCCAGCAGTTGGGCAGAGGGGGGACAGGGGGCGACGGGCACCTACGAGCAGTACTTC.

The chain employs TRBV10-3 and TRBJ2-3, with D maybe TRBD2 (6 bases). V lost 9 bases and J 3 bases, leaving 16 bases between the germline ends. In germline, CDR1 is ENHRY, CDR2 SYGVKD. The CDR3 is 14 amino acids. In nucleotides, the CDR3 is TGTGCCATGGGCGCGGGGCGCCGGACAGATACGCAGTATTTT. It specifies CAMGAGRRTDTQYF.

V is TRBV19 and J is TRBJ2-3; D not resolved. Germline V gene data show CDR1 as LNHDA and CDR2 as SQIVND (reference sequence). The CDR3 is 12 residues long. The CDR3: CAARGLTDTQYF. The CDR3 nucleotides are TGTGCGGCGAGAGGCCTTACAGATACGCAGTATTTT.

The rearrangement joins TRBV19 to TRBJ1-1; the D gene is possibly TRBD1 (5 bases). Per the germline V gene, CDR1 is LNHDA and CDR2 is SQIVND (reference sequence). The CDR3 runs to 11 residues. Trimming stripped 11 bases from V and 5 bases from J, with 12 bases between. DNA for the CDR3: TGTGCCGTCGGGGGAGTGACTGAAGCTTTCTTT. As protein: CAVGGVTEAFF.

The chain couples TRBV3-1 (or the pseudogene TRBV3-2) to TRBJ1-1, with a weak D call TRBD1 (5 bases). Trimming left V 6 bases short and J 8 bases short, with 13 bases between. The germline V gene has CDR1 LGHDT and CDR2 YNNKEL (reference sequence). This CDR3 has 12 residues. This CDR3 reads CASSHNGGEAFF. CDR3 in DNA: TGTGCCAGCAGTCACAACGGGGGAGAAGCTTTCTTT.

This chain links TRBV28 with TRBJ1-3; D perhaps matches TRBD1 (5 bases). V was shortened by 4 bases and J by 8 bases, with 21 bases between the two germline ends. The CDR3 sequence is 16 residues long. In germline, CDR1 is MDHEN, CDR2 SYDVKM. The CDR3 loop is CASSSLGALFVDTIYF. In DNA, the CDR3 is TGTGCCAGCAGTTCCCTAGGGGCGCTTTTCGTAGACACCATATATTTT.

The V call is TRBV21-1, the J call TRBJ2-7; the D call TRBD2 from the table was never checked on the DNA. TRBV21-1 represents a pseudogene. The CDR3 totals 14 residues. The CDR3 region has the DNA TGTGCCAGCAATGATAGCGGGAGTACCTACGAGCAGTACTTC. As protein: CASNDSGSTYEQYF.

This clone appeared a few times. This chain links TRBV7-9 with TRBJ1-1, with D perhaps TRBD1 (5 bases). Looked up from germline, CDR1 is SEHNR and CDR2 is FQNEAQ (reference sequence). The CDR3 runs 13 residues. V was trimmed by 3 bases and J by 6 bases, leaving 11 bases between them. The CDR3 sequence: CASSFQGKAEAFF. The CDR3 DNA is TGTGCCAGCAGCTTCCAGGGAAAGGCTGAAGCTTTCTTT.

The rearrangement joins TRBV28 to TRBJ2-3, with TRBD1 matching over 11 bases. Germline V lookup: CDR1 MDHEN, CDR2 SYDVKM. The CDR3 sequence is 16 residues long. V lost 8 bases, J lost 3 bases, and 10 bases stayed unmatched. This CDR3 reads CASPYYGTGGTDTQYF. CDR3 DNA sequence: TGTGCCAGCCCTTACTATGGGACAGGGGGGACAGATACGCAGTATTTT.

The chain links TRBV6-6 to TRBJ1-1; possible D gene TRBD1, 5 bases. V dropped 4 bases and J dropped 6 bases, with 15 bases sitting between them. The CDR3 is 14 residues long. Germline-derived CDR1 and CDR2 are MNHNY and SVGAGI (reference sequence). The CDR3 coding sequence is TGTGCCAGCAGTTTGGACGGGGGGAGCGCTGAAGCTTTCTTT. Its protein is CASSLDGGSAEAFF.

This clone occurred a few times. The chain is built from TRBV7-9 and TRBJ2-7; D remains ambiguous. The CDR3 is made up of 13 amino acids. Trimming stripped 4 bases from V and 2 bases from J, with 9 bases between. The V gene's germline CDR1 is SEHNR and CDR2 FQNEAQ (reference sequence). The chain's CDR3 is CASSSPRPYEQYF. For the CDR3, the DNA is TGTGCCAGCAGCTCTCCGAGGCCCTACGAGCAGTACTTC.

The chain couples TRBV3-1 (or the pseudogene TRBV3-2) to TRBJ1-2; a possible D gene is TRBD1 (5 bases). The CDR3 spans 12 residues. Trimming removed 3 bases at V and 7 bases at J, with 9 bases between. The V gene's germline CDR1 is LGHDT and CDR2 YNNKEL (reference sequence). CDR3 nucleotide sequence: TGTGCCAGCAGCCACAGGGAAGGTGGCTACACCTTC. This encodes CASSHREGGYTF.

The chain has TRBV3-1 (or the pseudogene TRBV3-2) and TRBJ2-3; 8 positions match TRBD2. V was pared by 4 bases and J by 6 bases, with 6 bases of the junction left unmatched. The CDR3 has 14 amino acids. Germline V gene data show CDR1 as LGHDT and CDR2 as YNNKEL (reference sequence). The CDR3 bases are TGTGCCAGCAGCCTCGGGACTAGTCCCGATACGCAGTATTTT. Its protein is CASSLGTSPDTQYF.

This chain joins TRBV9 and TRBJ2-5; a possible D gene is TRBD2 (6 bases). The V end was cut by 9 bases, the J end by 5 bases, with 23 bases between. The CDR3 is 15 amino acids. Per the germline V gene, CDR1 is SGDLS and CDR2 is YYNGEE. The CDR3 region has the DNA TGTGCCACCTGGGGAGGACCATTCGGATTGGAGACCCAGTACTTC. Translating gives CATWGGPFGLETQYF.

This chain connects TRBV6-4 to TRBJ1-1; unclear D gene. Germline V lookup: CDR1 MRHNA, CDR2 SNTAGT. V was cut by 6 bases and J by 2 bases, with 16 bases left in between. CDR3 length: 15 residues. Here the CDR3 reads CASRPRPEGNTEAFF. The CDR3 DNA reads TGTGCCAGCAGACCTCGGCCGGAGGGAAACACTGAAGCTTTCTTT.